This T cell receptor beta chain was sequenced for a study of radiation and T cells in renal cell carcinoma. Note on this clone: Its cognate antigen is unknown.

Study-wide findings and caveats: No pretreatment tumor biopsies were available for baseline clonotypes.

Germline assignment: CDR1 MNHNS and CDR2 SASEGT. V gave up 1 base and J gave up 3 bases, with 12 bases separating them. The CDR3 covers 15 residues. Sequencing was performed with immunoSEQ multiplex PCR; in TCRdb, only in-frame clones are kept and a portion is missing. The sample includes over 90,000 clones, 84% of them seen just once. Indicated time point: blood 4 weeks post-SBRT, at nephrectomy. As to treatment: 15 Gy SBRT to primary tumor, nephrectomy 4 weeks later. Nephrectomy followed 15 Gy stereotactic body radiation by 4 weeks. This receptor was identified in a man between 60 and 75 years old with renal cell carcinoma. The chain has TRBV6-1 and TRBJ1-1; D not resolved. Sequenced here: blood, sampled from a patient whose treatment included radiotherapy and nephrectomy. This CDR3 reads CASSEDTQRDTEAFF. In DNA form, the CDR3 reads TGTGCCAGCAGTGAAGACACCCAAAGGGACACTGAAGCTTTCTTT.